Shown below are 10 T cell receptor beta chains from a single sample sequenced in a study of blood T cell repertoires in COVID-19. The data were produced by immunoSEQ multiplex PCR, yet TCRdb's version contains in-frame clones alone and is incomplete. The table lists roughly 290,000 clones, 70% to 90% of them singletons. Sequencing used peripheral blood. All receptors derive from a woman in her 50s with active or convalescent COVID-19.

The chain has TRBV5-6 and TRBJ2-7; unclear D gene. The CDR3 has 15 amino acids. V dropped 2 bases and J dropped 1 base, with 13 bases sitting between them. The germline V gene has CDR1 SGHDT and CDR2 YYEEEE. CDR3 residues: CASSFSQNFSYEQYF. The CDR3 coding sequence is TGTGCCAGCAGCTTCTCCCAGAATTTTTCCTACGAGCAGTACTTC.

The CDR3 region is CASRRTGGKVPYEQYF. The CDR3 coding sequence is TGTGCCAGCAGACGGACCGGGGGGAAAGTGCCCTACGAGCAGTACTTC. The chain has TRBV2 and TRBJ2-7; 7 bases are a match to TRBD2. The length of the CDR3 is 16 residues. With V trimmed by 6 bases and J by 2 bases, 13 bases remained unmatched. The germline CDR1 and CDR2 sequences are SNHLY and FYNNEI.

The chain employs TRBV5-6 and TRBJ2-1; D unclear. This CDR3 comprises 13 residues. V was shortened by 2 bases and J by 8 bases, with 11 bases between the two germline ends. Germline CDR1 SGHDT, CDR2 YYEEEE. As DNA, the CDR3 is TGTGCCAGCAGCTTAGTTAGTTCGGATGAGCAGTTCTTC. It yields the protein CASSLVSSDEQFF.

The chain combines TRBV7-2 with TRBJ2-1, with 8 positions matching TRBD2. The CDR3 runs to 16 residues. J lost 3 bases, V lost 1 base, and 5 bases had no gene match. CDR1 SGHTA and CDR2 FQGNSA come from the germline V gene. The CDR3: CASSLEAGGFYNEQFF. CDR3 sequence (DNA): TGTGCCAGCAGCTTAGAGGCGGGGGGATTCTACAATGAGCAGTTCTTC.

The chain uses TRBV30 and TRBJ2-6; a possible D gene is TRBD1 (5 bases). The V gene lost 1 base and the J gene lost 4 bases, with 11 bases spanning the gap. The CDR3 has 15 residues. Germline CDR1 reads GTSNPN; CDR2 reads SVGIG (reference sequence). The CDR3 nucleotides read TGTGCCTGGAGTGGTGCAGGGCGAGGGGCCAACGTCCTGACTTTC. It encodes CAWSGAGRGANVLTF.

V and J are TRBV2 and TRBJ1-1, with D tentatively TRBD1 (6 bases). Trimming took 6 bases from V and 0 from J, leaving 11 bases between them. Germline V CDR1 and CDR2: SNHLY, FYNNEI. This CDR3 contains 14 residues. The CDR3 reads CASRGDILNTEAFF. The CDR3 region has the DNA TGTGCCAGCAGGGGGGACATCTTGAACACTGAAGCTTTCTTT.

This clone was counted a single time. V is TRBV4-1 and J is TRBJ1-2, with 11 bases identical to TRBD1. CDR1 is MGHRA, CDR2 YSYEKL, per germline. J gave up 6 bases and V 4 bases, and 7 bases lay outside the gene matches. The CDR3 covers 15 residues. The CDR3 is CASSPAGQGADGYTF. DNA of the CDR3: TGCGCCAGCAGCCCAGCCGGACAGGGGGCCGATGGCTACACCTTC.

This clone was detected once. The chain recombines TRBV7-9 with TRBJ1-2; 7 nucleotides agree with TRBD1. The CDR3 extends over 15 amino acids. The V gene end was trimmed by 5 bases and the J gene end by 0 bases; junction bases not matched to a gene: 6. The germline gives CDR1 SEHNR, CDR2 FQNEAQ (reference sequence). The CDR3 DNA is TGTGCCAGCAGCCAGTGGACAGGAGCTAACTATGGCTACACCTTC. This gives the protein CASSQWTGANYGYTF.

The CDR3 reads CASSAGRGSSQPQHF. The CDR3 bases are TGTGCCAGCAGTGCGGGCAGGGGGTCAAGTCAGCCCCAGCATTTT. This chain links TRBV2 with TRBJ1-5; 7 positions agree with TRBD1. CDR1 and CDR2 (germline): SNHLY, FYNNEI. This CDR3 is 15 amino acids long. The J segment lost 6 bases and the V segment lost 4 bases, leaving 9 bases of the junction unmatched.

This CDR3 is CASSQSGGSNEKLFF. CDR3 DNA: TGTGCCAGCAGCCAAAGTGGCGGCTCTAATGAAAAACTGTTTTTT. V and J are TRBV3-1 (or the pseudogene TRBV3-2) and TRBJ1-4; D is uncertain. V lost 2 bases to trimming and J lost 3 bases, with 10 bases between them. Germline assignment: CDR1 LGHDT and CDR2 YNNKEL (reference sequence). This CDR3 comprises 15 residues.